These T cell receptor beta chains were read from a single sample in a study of shared clonotypes between healthy human individuals. TCRdb keeps only in-frame clones here, not all; method: immunoSEQ multiplex PCR. The sample shows around 2.3 million clones, 95% of them seen only once. The sample was naive CD4+ T cells sorted from blood. These receptors all come from a man younger than 35 in good health. Each CDR3 is given with its conserved first and last residue. D genes are given only for firm matches. Only part of the rows carry a size: once, few, many, or a class if the clone is expanded.

clone_size: once; v_call: TRBV6-1; d_call: NA; j_call: TRBJ1-5; cdr3_nt: TGTGCCAGCAGTGAATCAGCCTTGCGGGTTAGCAATCAGCCCCAGCATTTT; cdr3_aa: CASSESALRVSNQPQHF
clone_size: once; v_call: TRBV2; d_call: TRBD1; j_call: TRBJ2-7; cdr3_nt: TGTGCCAGCAGTGTGGGGACAGGGTGGGGCTACGAGCAGTACTTC; cdr3_aa: CASSVGTGWGYEQYF
clone_size: NA; v_call: TRBV7-2; d_call: NA; j_call: TRBJ1-2; cdr3_nt: TGTGCCAGCAGCCCGAGGGACCCCCTAGGAGGCTACACCTTC; cdr3_aa: CASSPRDPLGGYTF
clone_size: NA; v_call: TRBV6-5; d_call: NA; j_call: TRBJ2-3; cdr3_nt: TGTGCCAGCAGTTACTCAGAGGGACTTCGCACAGATACGCAGTATTTT; cdr3_aa: CASSYSEGLRTDTQYF
clone_size: NA; v_call: TRBV10-2; d_call: TRBD1; j_call: TRBJ1-4; cdr3_nt: TGCGCCAGCAGTGGGACAGGGGATGGAGAAAAACTGTTTTTT; cdr3_aa: CASSGTGDGEKLFF
clone_size: NA; v_call: TRBV10-3; d_call: NA; j_call: TRBJ2-3; cdr3_nt: TGTGCCATCAGGGAAGGACAGCTCAGCACAGATACGCAGTATTTT; cdr3_aa: CAIREGQLSTDTQYF
clone_size: NA; v_call: TRBV28; d_call: NA; j_call: TRBJ2-3; cdr3_nt: TGTGCCAGCAGTTCCCCCCTCACAGATACGCAGTATTTT; cdr3_aa: CASSSPLTDTQYF
clone_size: once; v_call: TRBV9; d_call: TRBD2; j_call: TRBJ2-1; cdr3_nt: TGTGCCAGCAGCTTCCGGACTAGCGGGAGCAAGAATGAGCAGTTCTTC; cdr3_aa: CASSFRTSGSKNEQFF
clone_size: NA; v_call: TRBV19; d_call: NA; j_call: TRBJ1-2; cdr3_nt: TGTGCCAGTAGCCCGGAGAGCTATGGCTACACCTTC; cdr3_aa: CASSPESYGYTF
clone_size: NA; v_call: TRBV10-3; d_call: NA; j_call: TRBJ2-1; cdr3_nt: TGTGCCATCAGTCTGCGGGCCCTCTACAATGAGCAGTTCTTC; cdr3_aa: CAISLRALYNEQFF
clone_size: NA; v_call: TRBV10-3; d_call: NA; j_call: TRBJ1-1; cdr3_nt: TGTGCCATCAGTGACGTTACTGAAGCTTTCTTT; cdr3_aa: CAISDVTEAFF
clone_size: NA; v_call: TRBV6-5; d_call: NA; j_call: TRBJ2-7; cdr3_nt: TGTGCCAGCAGTTACTCCGCTGACTTCGAGCAGTACTTC; cdr3_aa: CASSYSADFEQYF
clone_size: NA; v_call: TRBV5-4; d_call: TRBD2; j_call: TRBJ2-3; cdr3_nt: TGTGCCAGCAGCTTGGGACTAGCATCTAGCACAGATACGCAGTATTTT; cdr3_aa: CASSLGLASSTDTQYF
clone_size: NA; v_call: TRBV5-4; d_call: NA; j_call: TRBJ2-2; cdr3_nt: TGTGCCAGCAGCGCAGGGGCTGGGGGCGGGGAGCTGTTTTTT; cdr3_aa: CASSAGAGGGELFF
clone_size: NA; v_call: TRBV5-1; d_call: TRBD1; j_call: TRBJ2-2; cdr3_nt: TGCGCCAGTTCGCCGGGACAGGGGACCGGGGAGCTGTTTTTT; cdr3_aa: CASSPGQGTGELFF
clone_size: NA; v_call: TRBV29-1; d_call: TRBD1; j_call: TRBJ2-7; cdr3_nt: TGCAGCGTCCGGCTTTGGACAGGGTATCGTTACGAGCAGTACTTC; cdr3_aa: CSVRLWTGYRYEQYF
clone_size: NA; v_call: TRBV19; d_call: NA; j_call: TRBJ1-5; cdr3_nt: TGTGCCAGTAGTATAGAAAGCGGGCAGCCCCAGCATTTT; cdr3_aa: CASSIESGQPQHF
clone_size: NA; v_call: TRBV18; d_call: TRBD1; j_call: TRBJ2-7; cdr3_nt: TGTGCCAGCTCACCCGGACAGGGGCTAACGGGAGAGCAGTACTTC; cdr3_aa: CASSPGQGLTGEQYF
clone_size: NA; v_call: TRBV7-6; d_call: NA; j_call: TRBJ2-7; cdr3_nt: TGTGCCAGCAGCTTAGGGGGAGGACAGTACGAGCAGTACTTC; cdr3_aa: CASSLGGGQYEQYF
clone_size: NA; v_call: TRBV6-6; d_call: TRBD2; j_call: TRBJ2-7; cdr3_nt: TGTGCCAGCAGTTACGGTCTAGCGGGAGGCTACGAGCAGTACTTC; cdr3_aa: CASSYGLAGGYEQYF
clone_size: NA; v_call: TRBV9; d_call: NA; j_call: TRBJ1-2; cdr3_nt: TGTGCCAGCAGCGTAGGGTCCGGGTACGGCTACACCTTC; cdr3_aa: CASSVGSGYGYTF
clone_size: NA; v_call: TRBV5-1; d_call: NA; j_call: TRBJ2-1; cdr3_nt: TGCGCCAGCAGCCCGGACTACAATGAGCAGTTCTTC; cdr3_aa: CASSPDYNEQFF
clone_size: NA; v_call: TRBV25-1; d_call: NA; j_call: TRBJ2-7; cdr3_nt: TGTGCCAGGCCCCTAGGGTGGGAGCAGTACTTC; cdr3_aa: CARPLGWEQYF
clone_size: NA; v_call: TRBV2; d_call: NA; j_call: TRBJ2-2; cdr3_nt: TGTGCCAGTAAATTTCAGGCCGGGGAGCTGTTTTTT; cdr3_aa: CASKFQAGELFF
clone_size: few; v_call: TRBV18; d_call: TRBD1; j_call: TRBJ1-1; cdr3_nt: TGTGCCAGCTCACGAACAGGGGGAACTGAAGCTTTCTTT; cdr3_aa: CASSRTGGTEAFF
clone_size: NA; v_call: TRBV4-2; d_call: NA; j_call: TRBJ2-3; cdr3_nt: TGTGCCAGCAGCCAAATAGCGGTTGGGGGCACAGATACGCAGTATTTT; cdr3_aa: CASSQIAVGGTDTQYF
clone_size: NA; v_call: TRBV5-1; d_call: TRBD2; j_call: TRBJ2-5; cdr3_nt: TGCGCCAGCACACGGACGGGACTAGCGGGGAAGGAGACCCAGTACTTC; cdr3_aa: CASTRTGLAGKETQYF
clone_size: NA; v_call: TRBV18; d_call: TRBD1; j_call: TRBJ2-5; cdr3_nt: TGTGCCAGCTCATCCTGGACAGGGGGAGAGACCCAGTACTTC; cdr3_aa: CASSSWTGGETQYF
clone_size: NA; v_call: TRBV11-3; d_call: TRBD1; j_call: TRBJ1-1; cdr3_nt: TGTGCCAGCAGCGCACAGGGGATAGACACTGAAGCTTTCTTT; cdr3_aa: CASSAQGIDTEAFF
clone_size: NA; v_call: TRBV5-1; d_call: TRBD2; j_call: TRBJ2-7; cdr3_nt: TGCGCCAGCAGCTCCCGGACTAGCGGGGTGATTCTGTACGAGCAGTACTTC; cdr3_aa: CASSSRTSGVILYEQYF
clone_size: NA; v_call: TRBV7-2; d_call: TRBD2; j_call: TRBJ2-7; cdr3_nt: TGTGCCAGCAGCTTAGGGCGGGGGGGTGTCTACGAGCAGTACTTC; cdr3_aa: CASSLGRGGVYEQYF